This T cell receptor beta chain was identified in a study of identifying expanded T cells in peripheral blood. Overall study findings and caveats: Variance in clone template counts between roughly two-week samples significantly increased with total template count across all healthy donors. Over about two and four weeks, about 15 and 19 clones changed, versus approximately 1.2 between replicates.

No infections or other immune events were documented during collection. Clones were read by immunoSEQ multiplex PCR, and TCRdb kept only the in-frame ones, dropping some. The data show around 76,000 clones, 85% to 90% seen once. In the case of this clone: No antigen is known for it.

Sequenced material: blood. This sequence originates from a person aged 18 to 75 in good health.

In DNA, the CDR3 is TGTGCCTGGAGTGCCGACGCTAGCTACGAGCAGTACTTC. Translated, it gives CAWSADASYEQYF. The chain uses TRBV30 and TRBJ2-7; D call uncertain. V lost 1 base and J 3 bases, leaving 10 bases between the germline ends. CDR1 and CDR2 (germline): GTSNPN, SVGIG (reference sequence). CDR3 length: 13 amino acids.